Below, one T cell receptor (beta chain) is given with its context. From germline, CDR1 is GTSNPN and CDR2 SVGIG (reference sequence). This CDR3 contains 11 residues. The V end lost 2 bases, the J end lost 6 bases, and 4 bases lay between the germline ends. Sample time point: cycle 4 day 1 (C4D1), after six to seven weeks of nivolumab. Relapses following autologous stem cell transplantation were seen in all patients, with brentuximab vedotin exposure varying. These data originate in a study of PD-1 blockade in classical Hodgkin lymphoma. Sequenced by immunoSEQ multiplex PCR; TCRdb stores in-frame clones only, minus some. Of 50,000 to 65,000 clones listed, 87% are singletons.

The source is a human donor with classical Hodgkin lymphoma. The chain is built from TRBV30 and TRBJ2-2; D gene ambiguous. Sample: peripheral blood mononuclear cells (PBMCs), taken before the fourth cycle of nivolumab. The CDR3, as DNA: TGTGCCTGGAGTTATTCCGGGGAGCTGTTTTTT. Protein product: CAWSYSGELFF. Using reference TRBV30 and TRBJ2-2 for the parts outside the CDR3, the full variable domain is SQTIHQWPATLVQPVGSPLSLECTVEGTSNPNLYWYRQAAGRGLQLLFYSVGIGQISSEVPQNLSASRPQDRQFILSSKKLLLSDSGFYLCAWSYSGELFFGEGSRLTVL.